This TCR beta chain is from a study of blood T cells in healthy people across ages. This clonotype was counted a few times. This CDR3 region has 15 residues. Per germline, CDR1 SGHRS and CDR2 YFSETQ. With 0 bases removed from V and 5 bases from J, the gap between germline ends came to 11 bases. A second PCR, run for roughly 7 to 12 cycles, used a sample-barcoded 5' primer plus a J-beta primer mix. TCRdb itself ran the 5' RACE reads through MiXCR, one entry per CDR3 protein. The sample holds roughly 800,000 distinct CDR3 sequences; 20% to 30% are singletons and the top ten take roughly 3.8%. Ranging in age from roughly 6 to 100, the donors were healthy Caucasian individuals from Russia. These same records also appear under a second study, on T cells of mothers and their children. That work contributes: Reverse transcription into cDNA received all extracted RNA, at about 1.5 ug per 15 ul.

This sequence joins TRBV5-1 and TRBJ2-2; the D is unclear. Sequenced material: blood. The sequence derives from a boy aged 10-17 years in good health. CDR3: CASSLVVPTTGELFF. The CDR3 DNA is TGCGCCAGCAGCTTGGTCGTTCCCACGACCGGGGAGCTGTTTTTT.